This T cell receptor (beta chain) was obtained from a study of CD8 T cells in Susac syndrome (dated by TCRdb to between 2018 and 2020). In terms of the full investigation: Of the Susac syndrome patients who were sequenced, over five had clinically active disease and 8 or 9 were in clinical remission. The study used repertoire sequencing to test whether antigen drove CD8+ T cell activation and differentiation in Susac syndrome. At blood withdrawal, Susac syndrome patients were therapy-naive, treated with corticosteroids (with IVIg additionally given to some), or treated with IVIg alone.

Study-wide conclusions, independent of this receptor: No clonal expansion was detected in the CD4+ T cell repertoire of Susac syndrome patients. The TCR sequencing and HLA analysis was acknowledged to have included a relatively small number of individuals.

RNA was extracted with the RNeasy kit and 0.5 to 1 ug was reverse transcribed using random hexamers. The immunoSEQ multiplex PCR assay, which covers 54 Vbeta and 13 Jbeta segments, was used to amplify TCR beta CDR3 regions. To correct PCR amplification bias, a synthetic template baseline was used for both primer optimization and computational correction. In the source study's methods: Only productive sequences were kept, with reads annotated to V, D and J genes according to IMGT and analyzed in immunoSEQ Analyzer. Clonality was calculated as one minus the Shannon entropy normalized by log2 of the number of productive unique sequences. For each patient and control, public and private clones were evaluated within the 100 most prevalent clones. Clones were defined as Susac-specific if absent from the healthy and MS cohorts, from 1052 published viral clones and from other ImmuneACCESS disease sequences. TCRdb trimmed the raw reads at Q25, called clones with MiXCR and kept productive beta chains. Every entry covers one CDR3 protein and lists the most common genes and DNA from its rows. In this record, the V and J calls reflect TCRdb's handling and not the investigators' own analysis. For this sample there are approximately 210,000 distinct CDR3 sequences; 94% appear just once. The ten top clones hold about 0.14% of the sample.

Peripheral blood CD8+ and CD4+ T cells from healthy donors, Susac syndrome patients and multiple sclerosis patients were profiled by high-throughput TCR beta sequencing. Recently defined diagnostic criteria for definite or probable disease were met by the Susac syndrome patients. CD8+ TEMRA cells were enriched by FACS, while bulk CD8+ and CD4+ T cells were purified by magnetic negative isolation. Blood was collected in EDTA tubes and processed within 24 hours, with PBMCs isolated through density gradient centrifugation. PBMCs destined for TCR sequencing were cryopreserved in liquid nitrogen and later thawed in a 37 °C water bath. A purity of at least 90% was achieved for sorted or isolated CD4+, CD8+ and CD8+ TEMRA cells. From the germline V gene, CDR1 is SGDLS and CDR2 is YYNGEE. Clipping removes 4 bases from V and 5 bases from J, with 8 as the unmatched junction base count. Including cysteine and phenylalanine, the CDR3 has 15 amino acids. Only the CDR3 DNA stays, 45 bases, in frame from base 1.

This clonotype appeared a single time. Its antigen is not yet known. No base qualities exist here, and no much larger clone lies one base off it. A solitary read yields weak support. The chain employs TRBV9 and TRBJ2-5; 10 nucleotides in the junction match TRBD2. Sequenced material: CD4+ T cells from PBMCs. The receptor's source is a human donor with Susac syndrome. The CDR3 region reads CASSKLAGPGETQYF. The sequence in DNA is TGTGCCAGCAGCAAACTAGCGGGGCCGGGGGAGACCCAGTACTTC.